This T cell receptor (beta chain) was documented in a study of somatic mutations in cytotoxic T cells in rheumatoid arthritis. Broader study findings: Nobody adjusted the slight TRBV07 underrepresentation in rheumatoid arthritis patients for multiple comparisons. With age, CD8+ clonality increased in rheumatoid arthritis patients, whereas no such increase appeared in healthy controls.

As to this clone: What it binds is not known.

Only in-frame clones appear in the TCRdb table, and some are missing; sequencing was by immunoSEQ multiplex PCR. Of under 20,000 clones in the sample, about 90% were seen once. This CDR3 comprises 14 residues. Trimming took 3 bases from V and 7 from J, leaving 12 bases between them. Germline loops: CDR1 MNHEY, CDR2 SVGAGI. This sequence was found in a man in his forties or fifties in good health. The specimen sequenced was CD8+ T cells sorted from blood. The chain joins TRBV6-5 to TRBJ2-2, with D maybe TRBD1 (5 bases). The CDR3 spells CASSYGPGFGELFF. The CDR3 nucleotides read TGTGCCAGCAGTTATGGGCCAGGGTTCGGGGAGCTGTTTTTT.